This T cell receptor (beta chain) was sequenced for a study of blood T cell repertoires in COVID-19. Method: immunoSEQ multiplex PCR; TCRdb's copy keeps in-frame clones and lacks some. The table records 110,000 to 150,000 clones, about nine tenths of them present only once. This clone is a singleton in its sample. Unmatched junction bases numbered 7, after V lost 4 bases and J lost 4 bases. The germline gives CDR1 LGHDT, CDR2 YNNKEL (reference sequence). This CDR3 has 16 residues. The sequenced sample consisted of peripheral blood. The chain recombines TRBV3-1 (or the pseudogene TRBV3-2) with TRBJ2-1; 10 bases fit TRBD1. The TCR comes from a man aged 50-60 years with active or convalescent COVID-19. The CDR3 protein is CASSPRPGQGYNEQFF. As DNA, the CDR3 is TGTGCCAGCAGCCCACGCCCGGGACAGGGGTACAATGAGCAGTTCTTC.